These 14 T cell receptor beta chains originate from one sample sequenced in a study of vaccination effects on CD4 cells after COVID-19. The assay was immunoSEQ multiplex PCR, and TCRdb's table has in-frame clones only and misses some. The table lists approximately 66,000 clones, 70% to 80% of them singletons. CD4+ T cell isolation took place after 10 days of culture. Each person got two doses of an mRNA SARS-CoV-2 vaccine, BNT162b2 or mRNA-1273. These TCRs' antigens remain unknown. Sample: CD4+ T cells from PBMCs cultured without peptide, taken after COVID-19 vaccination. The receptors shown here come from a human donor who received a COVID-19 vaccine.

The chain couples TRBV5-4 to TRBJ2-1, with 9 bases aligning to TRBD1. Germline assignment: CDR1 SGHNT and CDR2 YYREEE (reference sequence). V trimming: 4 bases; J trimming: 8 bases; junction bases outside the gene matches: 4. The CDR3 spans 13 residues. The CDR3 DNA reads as TGTGCCAGCAGCCGGGACAGGGAGGATGAGCAGTTCTTC. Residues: CASSRDREDEQFF.

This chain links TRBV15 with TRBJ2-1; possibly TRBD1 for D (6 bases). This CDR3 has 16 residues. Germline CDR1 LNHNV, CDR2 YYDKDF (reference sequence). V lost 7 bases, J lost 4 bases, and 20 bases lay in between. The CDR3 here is CATNGDLRGRYNEQFF. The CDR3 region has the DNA TGTGCCACCAATGGGGACCTCAGGGGCCGTTACAATGAGCAGTTCTTC.

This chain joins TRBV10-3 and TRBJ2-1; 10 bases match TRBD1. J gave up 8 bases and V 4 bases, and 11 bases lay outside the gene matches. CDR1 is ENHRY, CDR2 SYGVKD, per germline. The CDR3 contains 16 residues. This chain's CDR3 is CAISVTGQGPGDEQFF. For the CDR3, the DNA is TGTGCCATCAGTGTAACGGGACAGGGGCCCGGGGATGAGCAGTTCTTC.

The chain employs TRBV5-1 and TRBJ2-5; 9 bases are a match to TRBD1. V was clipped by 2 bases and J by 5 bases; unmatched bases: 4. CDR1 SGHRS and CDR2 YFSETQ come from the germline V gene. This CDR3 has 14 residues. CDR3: CASSLRTGDETQYF. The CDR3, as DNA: TGCGCCAGCAGCTTACGGACAGGGGACGAGACCCAGTACTTC.

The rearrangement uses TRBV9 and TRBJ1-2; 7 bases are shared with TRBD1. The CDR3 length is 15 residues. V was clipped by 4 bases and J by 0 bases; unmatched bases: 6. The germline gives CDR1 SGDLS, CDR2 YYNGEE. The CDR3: CASSRRDSANYGYTF. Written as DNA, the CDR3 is TGTGCCAGCAGCAGACGGGACAGCGCTAACTATGGCTACACCTTC.

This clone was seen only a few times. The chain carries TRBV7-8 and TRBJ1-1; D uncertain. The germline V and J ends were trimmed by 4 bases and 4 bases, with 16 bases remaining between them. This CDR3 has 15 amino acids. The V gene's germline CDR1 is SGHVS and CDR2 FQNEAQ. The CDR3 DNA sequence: TGTGCCAGCAGCTCTGGGCTGAGGGTGGTCACTGAAGCTTTCTTT. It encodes CASSSGLRVVTEAFF.

This CDR3 reads CASSLRTAMNTEAFF. CDR3 nucleotide sequence: TGTGCCAGCAGCCTCCGGACAGCGATGAACACTGAAGCTTTCTTT. The chain is built from TRBV7-9 and TRBJ1-1; D might be TRBD1 (6 bases). CDR1 and CDR2 (germline): SEHNR, FQNEAQ (reference sequence). V was cut by 5 bases and J by 0 bases, with 13 bases left in between. The CDR3 has 15 amino acids.

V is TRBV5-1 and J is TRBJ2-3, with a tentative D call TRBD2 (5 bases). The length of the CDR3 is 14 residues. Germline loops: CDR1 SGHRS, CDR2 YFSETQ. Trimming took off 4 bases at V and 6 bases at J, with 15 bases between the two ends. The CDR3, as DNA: TGCGCCAGCAGCCCGATCCCCGGGGAGGATACGCAGTATTTT. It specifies CASSPIPGEDTQYF.

The CDR3 bases are TGCGCCAGCTATCGACGGGGATTCGTCGACGAGCAGTACGTC. This encodes CASYRRGFVDEQYV. V and J are TRBV5-1 and TRBJ2-7; D might be TRBD2 (5 bases). V was trimmed by 7 bases and J by 5 bases, leaving 19 bases between them. From germline, CDR1 is SGHRS and CDR2 YFSETQ. The CDR3 loop spans 14 amino acids.

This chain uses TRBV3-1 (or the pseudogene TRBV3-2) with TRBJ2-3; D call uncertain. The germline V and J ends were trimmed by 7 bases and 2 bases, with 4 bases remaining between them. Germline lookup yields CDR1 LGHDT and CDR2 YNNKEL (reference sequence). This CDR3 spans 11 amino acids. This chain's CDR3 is CASINTDTQYF. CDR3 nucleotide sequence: TGTGCCAGCATCAACACAGATACGCAGTATTTT.

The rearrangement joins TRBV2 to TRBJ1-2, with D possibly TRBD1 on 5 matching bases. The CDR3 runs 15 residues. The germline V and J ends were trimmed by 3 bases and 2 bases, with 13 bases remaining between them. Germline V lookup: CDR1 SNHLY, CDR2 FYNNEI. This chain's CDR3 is CASSEETGPNYGYTF. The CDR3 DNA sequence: TGTGCCAGCAGTGAGGAGACGGGACCAAACTATGGCTACACCTTC.

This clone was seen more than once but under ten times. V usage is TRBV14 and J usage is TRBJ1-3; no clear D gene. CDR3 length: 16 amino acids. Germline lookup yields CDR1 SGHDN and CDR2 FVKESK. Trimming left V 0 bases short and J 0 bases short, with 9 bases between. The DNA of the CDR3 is TGTGCCAGCAGCCAAGAGAGACTCTACTCTGGAAACACCATATATTTT. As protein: CASSQERLYSGNTIYF.

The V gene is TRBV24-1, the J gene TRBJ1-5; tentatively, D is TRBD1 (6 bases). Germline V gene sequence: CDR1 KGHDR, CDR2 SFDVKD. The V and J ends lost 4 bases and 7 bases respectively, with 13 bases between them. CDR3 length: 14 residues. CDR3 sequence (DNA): TGTGCCACCAGTGAAGGACCGAGGGGGCAGCCCCAGCATTTT. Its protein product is CATSEGPRGQPQHF.

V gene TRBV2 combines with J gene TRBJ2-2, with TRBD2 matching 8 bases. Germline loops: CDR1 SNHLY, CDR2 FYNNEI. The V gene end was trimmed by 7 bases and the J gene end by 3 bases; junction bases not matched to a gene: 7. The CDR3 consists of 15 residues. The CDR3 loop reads CASKSGGIDTGELFF. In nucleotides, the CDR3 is TGTGCCAGCAAGTCGGGGGGGATAGACACCGGGGAGCTGTTTTTT.